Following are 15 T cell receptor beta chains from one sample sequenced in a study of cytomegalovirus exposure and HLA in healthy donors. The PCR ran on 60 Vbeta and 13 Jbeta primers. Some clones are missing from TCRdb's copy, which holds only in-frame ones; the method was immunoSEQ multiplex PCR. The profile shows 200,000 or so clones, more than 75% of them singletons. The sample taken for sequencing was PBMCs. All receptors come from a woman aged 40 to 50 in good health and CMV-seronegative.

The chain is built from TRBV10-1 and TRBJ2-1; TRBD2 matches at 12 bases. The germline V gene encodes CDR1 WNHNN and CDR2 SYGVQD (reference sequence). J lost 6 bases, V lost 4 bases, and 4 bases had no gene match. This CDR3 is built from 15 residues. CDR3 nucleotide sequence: TGCGCCAGCAGTGTAGGACTAGCGGGACCCAATGAGCAGTTCTTC. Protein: CASSVGLAGPNEQFF.

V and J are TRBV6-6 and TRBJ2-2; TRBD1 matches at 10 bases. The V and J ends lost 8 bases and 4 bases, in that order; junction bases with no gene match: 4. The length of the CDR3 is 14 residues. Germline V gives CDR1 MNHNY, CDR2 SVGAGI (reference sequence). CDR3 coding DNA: TGTGCCAGCTATGGACAGGGGGGCACCGGGGAGCTGTTTTTT. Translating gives CASYGQGGTGELFF.

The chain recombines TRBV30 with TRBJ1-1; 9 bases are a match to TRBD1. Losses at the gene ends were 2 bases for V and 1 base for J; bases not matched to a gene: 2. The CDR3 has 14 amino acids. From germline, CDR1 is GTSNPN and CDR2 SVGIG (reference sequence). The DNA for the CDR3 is TGTGCCTGGAGTCTGGGACAGGGGAACACTGAAGCTTTCTTT. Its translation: CAWSLGQGNTEAFF.

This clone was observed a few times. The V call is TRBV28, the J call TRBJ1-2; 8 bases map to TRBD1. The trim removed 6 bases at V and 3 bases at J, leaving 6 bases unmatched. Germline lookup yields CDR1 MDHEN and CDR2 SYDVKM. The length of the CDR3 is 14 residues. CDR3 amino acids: CASRQGARYYGYTF. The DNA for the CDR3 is TGTGCCAGCAGGCAGGGGGCGCGGTACTATGGCTACACCTTC.

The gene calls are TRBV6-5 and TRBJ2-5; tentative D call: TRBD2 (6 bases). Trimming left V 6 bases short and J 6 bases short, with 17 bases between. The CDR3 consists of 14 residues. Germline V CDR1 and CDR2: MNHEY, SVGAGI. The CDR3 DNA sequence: TGTGCCAGCAGCCGGGACTCAAGCGGGCAGACCCAGTACTTC. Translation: CASSRDSSGQTQYF.

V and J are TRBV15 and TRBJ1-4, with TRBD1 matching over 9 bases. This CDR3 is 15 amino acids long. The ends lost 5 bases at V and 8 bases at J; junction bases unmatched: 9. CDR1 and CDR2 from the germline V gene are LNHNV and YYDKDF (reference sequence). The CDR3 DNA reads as TGTGCCACCAGCTTGAACAGGGGGCTTCGGGAAAAACTGTTTTTT. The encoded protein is CATSLNRGLREKLFF.

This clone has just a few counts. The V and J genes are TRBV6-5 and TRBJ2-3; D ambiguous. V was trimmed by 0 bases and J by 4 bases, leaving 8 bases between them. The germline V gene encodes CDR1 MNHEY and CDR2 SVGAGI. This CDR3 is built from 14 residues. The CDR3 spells CASSYSWQADTQYF. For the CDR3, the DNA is TGTGCCAGCAGTTACTCCTGGCAGGCAGATACGCAGTATTTT.

CDR3 sequence (DNA): TGTGCCAGTAGTTCGGGTTCCAGGGGCCGGAATCAGCCCCAGCATTTT. Encoded protein: CASSSGSRGRNQPQHF. The genes are TRBV19 and TRBJ1-5, with D possibly TRBD1 on 6 matching bases. Germline loops: CDR1 LNHDA, CDR2 SQIVND (reference sequence). The V gene lost 5 bases and the J gene lost 4 bases, with 18 bases spanning the gap. The CDR3 runs to 16 residues.

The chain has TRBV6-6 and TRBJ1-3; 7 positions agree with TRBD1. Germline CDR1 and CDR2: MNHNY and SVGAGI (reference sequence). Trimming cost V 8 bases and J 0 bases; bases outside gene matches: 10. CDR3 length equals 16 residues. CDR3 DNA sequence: TGTGCCAGCCGACCAGGGGGAACAGGCTCTGGAAACACCATATATTTT. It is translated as CASRPGGTGSGNTIYF.

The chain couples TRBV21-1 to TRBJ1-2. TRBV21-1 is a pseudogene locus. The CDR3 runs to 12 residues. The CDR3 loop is CASSKGARNYTF. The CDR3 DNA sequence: TGTGCCAGCAGCAAAGGAGCACGCAACTACACCTTC.

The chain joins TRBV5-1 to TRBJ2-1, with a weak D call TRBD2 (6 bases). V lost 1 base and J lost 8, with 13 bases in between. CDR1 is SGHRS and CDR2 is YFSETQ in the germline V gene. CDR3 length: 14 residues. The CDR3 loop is CASSLFGAGDEQFF. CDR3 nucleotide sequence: TGCGCCAGCAGCTTGTTTGGAGCGGGCGATGAGCAGTTCTTC.

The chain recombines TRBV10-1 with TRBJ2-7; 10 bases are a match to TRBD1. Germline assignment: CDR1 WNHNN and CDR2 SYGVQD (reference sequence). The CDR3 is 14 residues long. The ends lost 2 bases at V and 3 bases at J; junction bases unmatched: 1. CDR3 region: CASSEGTGVYEQYF. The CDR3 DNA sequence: TGCGCCAGCAGTGAGGGGACAGGGGTCTACGAGCAGTACTTC.

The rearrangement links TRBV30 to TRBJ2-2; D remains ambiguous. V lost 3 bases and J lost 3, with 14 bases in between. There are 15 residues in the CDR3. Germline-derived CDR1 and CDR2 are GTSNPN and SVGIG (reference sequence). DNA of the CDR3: TGTGCCTGGAGACATCCAAGGCAGGACACCGGGGAGCTGTTTTTT. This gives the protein CAWRHPRQDTGELFF.

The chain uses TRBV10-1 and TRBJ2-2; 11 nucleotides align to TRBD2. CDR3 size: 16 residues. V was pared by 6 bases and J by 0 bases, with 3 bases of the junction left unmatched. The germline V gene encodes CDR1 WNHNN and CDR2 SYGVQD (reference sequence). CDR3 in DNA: TGCGCCAGCAGCTCTAGCGGGAGGACGAACACCGGGGAGCTGTTTTTT. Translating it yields CASSSSGRTNTGELFF.

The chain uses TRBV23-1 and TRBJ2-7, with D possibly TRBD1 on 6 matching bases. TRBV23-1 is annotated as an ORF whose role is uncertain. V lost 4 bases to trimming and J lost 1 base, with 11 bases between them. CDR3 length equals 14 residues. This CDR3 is CASSPGQSSYEQYF. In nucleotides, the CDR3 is TGCGCCAGCAGTCCCGGACAGAGTTCCTACGAGCAGTACTTC.